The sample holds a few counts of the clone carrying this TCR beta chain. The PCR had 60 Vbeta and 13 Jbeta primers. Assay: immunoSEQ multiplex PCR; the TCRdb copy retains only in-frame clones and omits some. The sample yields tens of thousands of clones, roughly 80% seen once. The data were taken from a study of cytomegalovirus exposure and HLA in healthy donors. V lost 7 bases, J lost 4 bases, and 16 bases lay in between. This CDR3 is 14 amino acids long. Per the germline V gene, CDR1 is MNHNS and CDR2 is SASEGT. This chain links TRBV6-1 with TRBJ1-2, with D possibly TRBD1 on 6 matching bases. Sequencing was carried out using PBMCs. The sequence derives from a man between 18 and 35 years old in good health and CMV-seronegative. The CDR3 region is CASTTKDRLYGYTF. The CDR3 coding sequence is TGTGCCAGCACCACGAAGGACAGACTCTATGGCTACACCTTC.